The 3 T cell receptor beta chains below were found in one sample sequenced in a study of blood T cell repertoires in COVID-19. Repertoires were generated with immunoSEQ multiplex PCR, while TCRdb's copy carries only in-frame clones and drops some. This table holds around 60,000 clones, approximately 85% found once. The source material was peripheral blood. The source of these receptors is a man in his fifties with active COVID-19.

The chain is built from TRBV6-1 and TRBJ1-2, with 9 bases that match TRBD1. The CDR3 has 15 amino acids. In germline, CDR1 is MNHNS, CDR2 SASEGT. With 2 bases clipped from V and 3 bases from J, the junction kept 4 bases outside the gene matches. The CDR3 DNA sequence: TGTGCCAGCAGTGAATTCAGACAGGGGGACTATGGCTACACCTTC. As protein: CASSEFRQGDYGYTF.

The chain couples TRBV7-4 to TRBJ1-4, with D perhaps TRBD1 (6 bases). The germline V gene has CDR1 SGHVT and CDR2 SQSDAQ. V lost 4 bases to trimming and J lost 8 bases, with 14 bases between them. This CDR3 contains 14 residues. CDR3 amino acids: CASSSQGYTEKLFF. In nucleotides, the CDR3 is TGTGCCAGCAGCTCACAGGGCTACACGGAAAAACTGTTTTTT.

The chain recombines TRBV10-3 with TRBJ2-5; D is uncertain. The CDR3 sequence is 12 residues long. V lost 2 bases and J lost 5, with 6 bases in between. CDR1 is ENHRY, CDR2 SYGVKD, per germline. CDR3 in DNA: TGTGCCATCAGTGAGAGCGCGGAGACCCAGTACTTC. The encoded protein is CAISESAETQYF.